This T cell receptor beta chain was obtained from a study of T cell repertoires in cytomegalovirus infection. Looking at the study overall: Public TCR beta signatures were indicative of both CMV infection and a matching HLA type.

The CDR3 has 15 residues. In germline, CDR1 is SGHTA, CDR2 FQGTGA. Whole-study findings and limits: The ex vivo response was dominated by HLA-C-restricted CMV-specific TCR beta clonotypes.

TCRdb reanalysed the reads using MiXCR and keeps one entry per CDR3 protein. The sample shows fewer than 1,000,000 distinct CDR3 sequences, approximately 30% of them seen only once. Note on this clonotype: Its antigen is as yet unknown. A much more abundant neighbour one base away suggests this may be a read error.

Sequences were derived from cultured CD8+ T cells from PBMCs, sampled from culture after CMV antigen stimulation. The TCR comes from a human donor in good health (CMV status not recorded). Some clones in this sample may be carry-over from other donors' samples. The rearrangement links TRBV7-3 to TRBJ2-3; D is unresolved. This chain's CDR3 is CANSLGFSTTDTQYF. In DNA, the CDR3 is TGTGCCAACAGCTTAGGGTTTTCGACCACAGATACGCAGTATTTT.